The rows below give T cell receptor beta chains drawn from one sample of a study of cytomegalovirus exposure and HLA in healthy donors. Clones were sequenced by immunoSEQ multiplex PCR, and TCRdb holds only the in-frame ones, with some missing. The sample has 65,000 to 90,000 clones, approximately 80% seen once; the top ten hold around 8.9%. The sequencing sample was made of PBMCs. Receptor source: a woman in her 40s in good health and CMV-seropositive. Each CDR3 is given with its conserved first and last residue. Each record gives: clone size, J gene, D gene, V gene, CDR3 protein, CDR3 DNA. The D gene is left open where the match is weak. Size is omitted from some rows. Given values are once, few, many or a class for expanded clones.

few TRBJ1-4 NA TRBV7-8 CASSLVGGEEKLFF TGTGCCAGCAGCTTAGTTGGGGGGGAGGAAAAACTGTTTTTT
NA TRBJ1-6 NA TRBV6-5 CASSYSDRNSPLHF TGTGCCAGCAGTTATTCGGACAGAAATTCACCCCTCCACTTT
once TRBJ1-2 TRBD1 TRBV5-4 CASSSGTGLNYGYTF TGTGCCAGCAGCTCCGGGACAGGGTTAAACTATGGCTACACCTTC
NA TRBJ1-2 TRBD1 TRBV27 CASSLRQGTNYGYTF TGTGCCAGCAGTTTAAGACAGGGGACAAACTATGGCTACACCTTC
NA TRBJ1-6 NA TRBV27 CASSFRQLDSPLHF TGTGCCAGCAGTTTCCGACAGTTGGATTCACCCCTCCACTTT
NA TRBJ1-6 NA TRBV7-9 CASSLDTGNNSPLHF TGTGCCAGCAGCTTAGATACAGGAAATAATTCACCCCTCCACTTT
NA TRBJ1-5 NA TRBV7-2 CASSVQGGQPQHF TGTGCCAGCAGCGTACAGGGAGGGCAGCCCCAGCATTTT
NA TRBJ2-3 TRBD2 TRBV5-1 CASSSVAGAIDTQYF TGCGCCAGCAGCTCCGTAGCGGGGGCTATAGATACGCAGTATTTT
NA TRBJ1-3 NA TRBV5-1 CASSLGQNTIYF TGCGCCAGCAGCTTGGGACAGAACACCATATATTTT
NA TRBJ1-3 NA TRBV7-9 CSSSLGGVDGNTIYF TGTTCCAGCAGCCTCGGGGGGGTCGATGGAAACACCATATATTTT
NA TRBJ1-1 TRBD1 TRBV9 CASSVGTVGMNTEAFF TGTGCCAGCAGCGTCGGGACAGTCGGTATGAACACTGAAGCTTTCTTT
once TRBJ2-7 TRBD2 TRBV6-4 CASSRLAGDYEQYF TGTGCCAGCAGTCGACTAGCGGGGGACTACGAGCAGTACTTC
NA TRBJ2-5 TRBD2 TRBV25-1 CASSESGSGRQETQYF TGTGCCAGCAGTGAATCCGGTAGCGGGCGACAAGAGACCCAGTACTTC
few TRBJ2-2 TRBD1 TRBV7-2 CASSDRGHTGELFF TGTGCCAGCAGTGACAGGGGGCACACCGGGGAGCTGTTTTTT
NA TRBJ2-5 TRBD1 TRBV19 CASSIPGTGAQETQYF TGTGCCAGTAGTATCCCCGGGACAGGGGCCCAAGAGACCCAGTACTTC
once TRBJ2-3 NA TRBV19 CASSTRQAGQYF TGTGCCAGTAGTACCCGACAGGCCGGGCAGTATTTT
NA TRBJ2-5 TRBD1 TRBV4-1 CASSQGTGAVETQYF TGCGCCAGCAGCCAAGGGACAGGGGCAGTAGAGACCCAGTACTTC
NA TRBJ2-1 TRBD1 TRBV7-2 CASRSTGTGVMDEQFF TGTGCCAGCAGGTCGACCGGGACAGGGGTGATGGATGAGCAGTTCTTC
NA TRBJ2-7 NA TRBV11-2 CASSLAAGRGSYEQYF TGTGCCAGCAGCTTAGCCGCAGGGCGGGGTTCCTACGAGCAGTACTTC
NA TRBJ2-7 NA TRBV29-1 CSVESGTAYEQYF TGCAGCGTTGAGTCCGGAACAGCCTACGAGCAGTACTTC
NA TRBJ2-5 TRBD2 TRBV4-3 CASSQDGAGVLETQYF TGCGCCAGCAGCCAAGATGGGGCGGGGGTGTTAGAGACCCAGTACTTC
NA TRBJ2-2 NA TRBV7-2 CASSLWGAGELFF TGTGCCAGCAGCTTATGGGGGGCCGGGGAGCTGTTTTTT